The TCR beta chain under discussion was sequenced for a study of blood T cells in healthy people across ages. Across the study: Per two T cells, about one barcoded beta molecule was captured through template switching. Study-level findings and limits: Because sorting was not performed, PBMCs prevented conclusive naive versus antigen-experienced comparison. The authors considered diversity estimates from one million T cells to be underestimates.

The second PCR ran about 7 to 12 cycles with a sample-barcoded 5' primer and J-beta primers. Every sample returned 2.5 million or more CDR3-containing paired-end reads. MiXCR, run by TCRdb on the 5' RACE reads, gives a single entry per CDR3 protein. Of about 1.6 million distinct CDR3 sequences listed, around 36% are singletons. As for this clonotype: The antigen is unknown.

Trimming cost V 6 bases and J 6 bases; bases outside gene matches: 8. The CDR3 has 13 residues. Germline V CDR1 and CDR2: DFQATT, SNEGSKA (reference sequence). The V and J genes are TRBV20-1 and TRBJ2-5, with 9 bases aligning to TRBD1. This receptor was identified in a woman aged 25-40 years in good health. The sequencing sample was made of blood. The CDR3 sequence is CSAHTGGAQTQYF. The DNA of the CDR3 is TGCAGTGCGCACACAGGGGGCGCCCAGACCCAGTACTTC.